This T cell receptor beta chain was found in a study of T cells after posttransplantation cyclophosphamide. This clone was counted at least ten times. TCRdb keeps only in-frame clones here, not all; method: immunoSEQ multiplex PCR. The sample contains about 40,000 clones, none of them singletons. This TCR was sampled from a man between 25 and 39 years old in good health and a related stem cell transplant donor. Sequenced: PBMCs.

CDR3 nucleotide sequence: TGTGCCACCAAGGAGGGGATGAGGAACCGGAACACTGAAGCTTTCTTT. Translated, it gives CATKEGMRNRNTEAFF. This chain uses TRBV24-1 with TRBJ1-1, with D maybe TRBD1 (5 bases). CDR3 length: 16 residues. Germline lookup yields CDR1 KGHDR and CDR2 SFDVKD. Trimming cost V 8 bases and J 1 base, with 19 bases left between them.